This TCR beta chain was sequenced for a study of brain T cells in children with intractable seizures. Study-wide points: Viral specificity was inferred only from CDR3 similarity; HCMV serostatus was unknown.

A word on this clone: Antigen unknown.

TCRdb's copy holds only in-frame clones and misses some; the assay was immunoSEQ multiplex PCR. The data show under 150,000 clones, 90% to 95% seen once. Germline CDR1 reads SEHNR; CDR2 reads FQNEAQ (reference sequence). Trimming removed 4 bases from V and 10 bases from J; junction bases left unmatched: 19. The length of the CDR3 is 17 residues. Surgery cases with the highest brain T cell transcript signatures were chosen for sequencing. The starting material was peripheral blood, obtained at surgery. This chain connects TRBV7-9 to TRBJ2-1; 7 bases are shared with TRBD1. This receptor was obtained from a boy younger than two with hemimegalencephaly and intractable seizures. The CDR3 bases are TGTGCCAGCAGCTCGGCTAAGACCAGGGGGTGGCAGGAGGAGCAGTTCTTC. Protein product: CASSSAKTRGWQEEQFF.